This T cell receptor (beta chain) emerged from a study of identical twins. It was template switching that added a universal primer site, and there were unique molecular identifiers on the cDNA. TCRdb passed the 5' RACE reads through MiXCR, listing each CDR3 protein once. The sample records about 720,000 distinct CDR3 sequences, about 20% being singletons. The CDR3 sequence is 13 residues long. Germline V gives CDR1 MNHEY, CDR2 SMNVEV (reference sequence). Trimming pared 2 bases from V and 2 bases from J, leaving 7 bases between. These data are also associated with another study on T cells expressing NK-cell markers. That publication notes: In about six donors, dominant CD3+CD56+NKG2C+ clones formed about 1.0-7.0% of CD8+ cells.

The specimen sequenced was PBMCs. The chain joins TRBV27 to TRBJ2-7, with D uncertain. This receptor was obtained from a woman under 30 in good health. The DNA for the CDR3 is TGTGCCAGCAGTTTACGGGTGACCTACGAGCAGTACTTC. Its translation: CASSLRVTYEQYF.